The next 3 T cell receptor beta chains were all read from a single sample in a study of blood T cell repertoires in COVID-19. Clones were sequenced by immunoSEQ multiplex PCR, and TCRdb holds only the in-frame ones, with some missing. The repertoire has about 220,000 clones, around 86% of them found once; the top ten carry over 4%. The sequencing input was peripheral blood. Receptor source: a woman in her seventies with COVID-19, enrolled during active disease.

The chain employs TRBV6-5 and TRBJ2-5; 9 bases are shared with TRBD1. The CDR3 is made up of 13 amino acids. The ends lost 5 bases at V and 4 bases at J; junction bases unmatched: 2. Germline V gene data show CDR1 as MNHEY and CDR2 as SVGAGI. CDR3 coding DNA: TGTGCCAGCAGTCACAGGGGGCCAGAGACCCAGTACTTC. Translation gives CASSHRGPETQYF.

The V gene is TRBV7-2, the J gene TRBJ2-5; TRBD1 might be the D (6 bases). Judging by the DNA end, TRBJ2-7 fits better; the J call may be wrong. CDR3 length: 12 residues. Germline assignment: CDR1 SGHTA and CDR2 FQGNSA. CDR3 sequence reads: CASSLGGGEQYF. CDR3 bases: TGTGCCAGCAGTCTAGGGGGTGGCGAGCAGTACTTC.

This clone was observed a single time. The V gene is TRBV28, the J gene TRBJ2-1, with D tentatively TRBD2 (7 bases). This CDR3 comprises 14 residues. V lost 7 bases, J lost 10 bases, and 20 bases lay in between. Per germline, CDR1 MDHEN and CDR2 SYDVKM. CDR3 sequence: CASNGGAGVREQFF. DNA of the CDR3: TGTGCCAGCAACGGGGGCGCGGGGGTACGGGAGCAGTTCTTC.